The 19 T cell receptor beta chains below all came from one sample that was sequenced in a study of regulatory T cells in long-lasting Graves disease. This sample's time point: persistent/refractory GD, antithyroid drugs over 5 years with positive TRAb. TCR sequences were obtained from RNA taken from PBMCs. For TCR beta, libraries came from iRepertoire HTBI primers and Arm-PCR of CDR3 regions. A single record per CDR3 protein comes from TCRdb applying MiXCR to the multiplex PCR reads. The table shows under 500,000 distinct CDR3 sequences, with less than 25% occurring only once. The specimen comprised peripheral blood mononuclear cells (PBMCs), sampled when the disease was refractory, from a patient treated with antithyroid drugs. The receptors stem from a female donor with Graves disease.

This clonotype was observed many times. V gene TRBV7-8 combines with J gene TRBJ2-7, with a weak D call TRBD2 (6 bases). The V gene lost 5 bases and the J gene lost 11 bases, with 16 bases spanning the gap. Germline CDR1 SGHVS, CDR2 FQNEAQ. The CDR3 contains 12 residues. CDR3 sequence: CASSPVGGVEYF. In DNA, the CDR3 is TGTGCCAGCAGCCCAGTGGGCGGGGTTGAGTACTTC.

This clonotype was found many times. V and J are TRBV28 and TRBJ1-2; 8 nucleotides align to TRBD1. The CDR3 runs 9 residues. CDR1 is MDHEN and CDR2 is SYDVKM in the germline V gene. CDR3 sequence: CATGVGYTF. CDR3 sequence (DNA): TGTGCGACAGGGGTTGGCTACACCTTC.

In its sample, this clonotype was seen a few times. A read error may account for a junction end that differs from germline. The chain recombines TRBV20-1 with TRBJ2-5; D not certain. This CDR3 is built from 11 residues. Germline V lookup: CDR1 DFQATT, CDR2 SNEGSKA (reference sequence). For the CDR3, the DNA is TGCAGTGCTAGTGGACCAGAGTCCCAGTACTTC. This translates into CSASGPESQYF.

This clonotype appeared a few times. This chain uses TRBV5-6 with TRBJ1-5; the D gene is possibly TRBD1 (6 bases). The CDR3 covers 14 residues. V was trimmed by 5 bases and J by 4 bases, leaving 13 bases between them. CDR1 SGHDT and CDR2 YYEEEE come from the germline V gene. The CDR3, as DNA: TGTGCCAGCAGTTCGGGGGCGGGAAATCAGCCCCAGCATTTT. Its protein is CASSSGAGNQPQHF.

This clonotype was counted a few times. The rearrangement uses TRBV2 and TRBJ2-1; 10 bases fit TRBD2. The CDR3 extends over 15 amino acids. V lost 6 bases to trimming and J lost 5 bases; unmatched junction nucleotides: 7. Germline loops: CDR1 SNHLY, CDR2 FYNNEI. The CDR3 sequence: CASRRGLANNNEQFF. CDR3 bases: TGTGCCAGCAGACGGGGACTAGCGAATAACAATGAGCAGTTCTTC.

This clonotype was counted between two and nine times. The chain couples TRBV6-1 to TRBJ2-3; tentatively, D is TRBD2 (6 bases). Germline V lookup: CDR1 MNHNS, CDR2 SASEGT. With 8 bases removed from V and 5 bases from J, the gap between germline ends came to 17 bases. The CDR3 totals 14 residues. The chain's CDR3 is CASAAGRKLDTQYF. The CDR3 coding sequence is TGTGCCAGCGCCGCGGGACGGAAACTAGATACGCAGTATTTT.

This clonotype was observed many times. V usage is TRBV6-1 and J usage is TRBJ1-1; TRBD1 agrees at 12 bases. This CDR3 comprises 15 residues. Per the germline V gene, CDR1 is MNHNS and CDR2 is SASEGT. V shed 10 bases and J 5 bases; nucleotides not matched to a gene: 11. CDR3 residues: CAIRSGQGASTEAFF. CDR3 bases: TGTGCCATACGCTCGGGACAGGGGGCGAGTACTGAAGCTTTCTTT.

This clonotype occurred many times. The chain uses TRBV7-8 and TRBJ1-1; 7 nucleotides line up with TRBD1. CDR1 and CDR2 from the germline V gene are SGHVS and FQNEAQ. The CDR3 contains 14 residues. V shed 6 bases and J 1 base; nucleotides not matched to a gene: 5. CDR3 DNA sequence: TGTGCCAGCAGTTTTAGACAGGGGAACACTGAAGCTTTCTTT. Protein sequence: CASSFRQGNTEAFF. Full variable domain (outside the CDR3, taken from reference TRBV7-8 and TRBJ1-1): GAGVSQSPRYKVAKRGQDVALRCDPISGHVSLFWYQQALGQGPEFLTYFQNEAQLDKSGLPSDRFFAERPEGSVSTLKIQRTQQEDSAVYLCASSFRQGNTEAFFGQGTRLTVV.

The CDR3 region has the DNA TGTGCCAGTAGTATCGGGACAGGGGACGGCTACACCTTC. This translates into CASSIGTGDGYTF. This chain connects TRBV19 to TRBJ1-2, with TRBD1 matching over 10 bases. Germline V gene data show CDR1 as LNHDA and CDR2 as SQIVND (reference sequence). J gave up 8 bases and V 3 bases, and 3 bases lay outside the gene matches. There are 13 residues in the CDR3.

The chain combines TRBV30 with TRBJ1-4, with D tentatively TRBD1 (5 bases). Germline CDR1 is GTSNPN and CDR2 is SVGIG (reference sequence). The CDR3 consists of 14 residues. This chain's CDR3 is CAYTPGRNNEKLFF. CDR3 bases: TGTGCTTACACACCGGGACGGAATAATGAAAAACTGTTTTTT.

This clonotype was counted many times. The chain is built from TRBV28 and TRBJ2-7, with TRBD2 matching 10 bases. CDR1 and CDR2 (germline): MDHEN, SYDVKM. V lost 6 bases and J lost 4; bases outside the gene matches: 6. CDR3 length: 14 residues. The CDR3 region is CASRWTSGPYEQYF. CDR3 nucleotides: TGTGCCAGCAGATGGACTAGCGGTCCATACGAGCAGTACTTC. The full variable domain, rest sourced from reference TRBV28 and TRBJ2-7, is DVKVTQSSRYLVKRTGEKVFLECVQDMDHENMFWYRQDPGLGLRLIYFSYDVKMKEKGDIPEGYSVSREKKERFSLILESASTNQTSMYLCASRWTSGPYEQYFGPGTRLTVT.

The sample holds many counts of this clonotype. This chain links TRBV28 with TRBJ1-6; 9 nucleotides agree with TRBD1. Germline trimming cut 3 bases from V and 12 bases from J; bases unmatched to any gene: 6. CDR1 and CDR2 (germline): MDHEN, SYDVKM. The CDR3 runs to 14 residues. The CDR3 DNA follows: TGTGCCAGCAGTTTCGGGGACAGGGTGGGACCCCTCCACTTT. This gives the protein CASSFGDRVGPLHF.

The table lists this clonotype with many counts. The rearrangement links TRBV11-2 to TRBJ2-7; D call uncertain. V lost 5 bases and J lost 6, with 14 bases in between. The germline gives CDR1 SGHAT, CDR2 FQNNGV. The CDR3 sequence is 13 residues long. CDR3 residues: CASSPTEPSEQYF. DNA for the CDR3: TGTGCCAGCAGCCCGACGGAGCCGAGCGAGCAGTACTTC.

This rearrangement joins TRBV20-1 to TRBJ2-7, with 8 bases matching TRBD2. Trimming at V came to 5 bases and at J to 5 bases, leaving 14 bases not matched to a gene. The CDR3 loop spans 15 amino acids. In germline, CDR1 is DFQATT, CDR2 SNEGSKA (reference sequence). CDR3 in amino acids: CSAGLALGRPDEQYF. The CDR3 DNA reads TGCAGTGCTGGACTAGCCCTTGGGAGGCCGGACGAGCAGTACTTC.

This clonotype was observed at least ten times. This chain links TRBV30 with TRBJ2-5, with 8 bases lining up with TRBD2. J gave up 5 bases and V 1 base, and 6 bases lay outside the gene matches. In germline, CDR1 is GTSNPN, CDR2 SVGIG (reference sequence). The CDR3 is made up of 14 amino acids. CDR3 nucleotides: TGTGCCTGGAGTGGGGCGGGAGGATGGGAGACCCAGTACTTC. It translates to CAWSGAGGWETQYF.

This clonotype was detected ten times or more. This chain connects TRBV20-1 to TRBJ1-4; TRBD1 aligns across 7 bases. The CDR3 contains 14 residues. Trimming removed 0 bases from V and 10 bases from J; junction bases left unmatched: 8. The germline CDR1 and CDR2 sequences are DFQATT and SNEGSKA (reference sequence). This CDR3 reads CSARDSQGLGKLFF. The CDR3 DNA follows: TGCAGTGCTAGAGATTCACAGGGGCTCGGAAAACTGTTTTTT.

This clonotype was observed a handful of times. J is TRBJ2-2 and V is TRBV10-1; no definite D call. Trimming removed 2 bases at V and 7 bases at J, with 5 bases between. Germline CDR1 WNHNN, CDR2 SYGVQD (reference sequence). The CDR3 contains 12 residues. CDR3 region: CASSEGNGELFF. The DNA for the CDR3 is TGCGCCAGCAGTGAGGGAAACGGGGAGCTGTTTTTT.

This clonotype was observed at least ten times. The V gene is TRBV7-2, the J gene TRBJ2-7; D is unresolved. The V gene's germline CDR1 is SGHTA and CDR2 FQGNSA. CDR3 length: 14 residues. Deletions cut 7 bases from V and 6 bases from J, with 19 bases between. CDR3 DNA sequence: TGTGCCAGCACCGTGGGCACCGCGCATAGCGAGCAGTACTTC. Protein sequence: CASTVGTAHSEQYF.

This clonotype was observed a single time. The chain has TRBV6-2 or TRBV6-3 and TRBJ2-1; tentative D call: TRBD1 (5 bases). CDR3 length: 13 amino acids. Germline V gene data show CDR1 as MNHEY and CDR2 as SVGEGT. The V and J ends lost 5 bases and 6 bases respectively, with 11 bases between them. CDR3 amino acids: CASSDQGANEQFF. CDR3 coding DNA: TGTGCCAGCAGTGACCAGGGCGCCAATGAGCAGTTCTTC.